This section outlines one T cell receptor (beta chain) sequence together with its context. As yet, its antigen is unknown. The record originates from a study of cytomegalovirus exposure and HLA in healthy donors. CDR1 and CDR2 from the germline V gene are SEHNR and FQNEAQ (reference sequence). Germline trimming cut 5 bases from V and 7 bases from J; bases unmatched to any gene: 13. There are 15 residues in the CDR3. Study-level results: Researchers catalogued some 160 TCR beta chains as cytomegalovirus-associated.

Vbeta (60) and Jbeta (13) primers were used in the PCR. Assay used: immunoSEQ multiplex PCR; TCRdb lists only in-frame clones, some missing. This sample carries around 260,000 clones, 80% of them seen once, and the ten largest clones take about 0.29%. The V and J genes are TRBV7-9 and TRBJ1-2; 7 bases agree with TRBD1. This clonotype originated in a girl aged 2-10 years in good health and CMV-seronegative. The specimen sequenced was PBMCs. The CDR3 DNA is TGTGCCAGCAGCCCGACACTGAGACAGGGAGGTGGCTACACCTTC. Translation: CASSPTLRQGGGYTF. The entire variable domain, with the rest obtained from reference TRBV7-9 and TRBJ1-2, is as follows: DTGVSQNPRHKITKRGQNVTFRCDPISEHNRLYWYRQTLGQGPEFLTYFQNEAQLEKSRLLSDRFSAERPKGSFSTLEIQRTEQGDSAMYLCASSPTLRQGGGYTFGSGTRLTVV.